The 27 T cell receptor beta chains given below trace back to one sample, sequenced in a study of shared clonotypes between healthy human individuals. The method was immunoSEQ multiplex PCR; TCRdb's version includes in-frame clones alone and lacks a portion of them. The table includes roughly 300,000 clones, about 73% detected once. Material for sequencing was memory CD4+ T cells sorted from blood. The subset: CD45RA-negative fraction. The receptors were sampled from a young man in good health.

This chain connects TRBV6-1 to TRBJ2-3, with 11 bases lining up with TRBD2. Germline CDR1 is MNHNS and CDR2 is SASEGT. The CDR3 loop spans 19 amino acids. V lost 2 bases to trimming and J lost 0 bases; unmatched junction nucleotides: 10. The CDR3 region is CASSESPGGTSGSTDTQYF. The CDR3 coding sequence is TGTGCCAGCAGTGAAAGCCCGGGAGGGACTAGCGGTAGCACAGATACGCAGTATTTT.

This chain uses TRBV29-1 with TRBJ2-7, with 14 bases that match TRBD2. The length of the CDR3 is 15 residues. Germline V gene sequence: CDR1 SQVTM, CDR2 ANQGSEA. Germline trimming cut 4 bases from V and 4 bases from J; bases unmatched to any gene: 6. CDR3 region: CSVVGLAGVGYEQYF. In DNA form, the CDR3 reads TGCAGCGTTGTGGGACTAGCGGGAGTTGGATACGAGCAGTACTTC.

The V gene is TRBV7-9, the J gene TRBJ2-3; D call uncertain. The V and J ends lost 3 bases and 6 bases respectively, with 7 bases between them. Germline assignment: CDR1 SEHNR and CDR2 FQNEAQ (reference sequence). CDR3 length: 12 residues. This chain's CDR3 is CASSFISDTQYF. Written as DNA, the CDR3 is TGTGCCAGCAGCTTTATATCGGATACGCAGTATTTT.

This clone has ten or more counts. Different DNA sequences within this sample yield the same CDR3. This chain joins TRBV6-5 and TRBJ2-3; D is unclear. This CDR3 has 12 residues. V lost 8 bases and J 1 base, leaving 7 bases between the germline ends. Germline-derived CDR1 and CDR2 are MNHEY and SVGAGI. The CDR3 DNA sequence: TGTGCCAGCCGGGCTGGCACAGATACGCAGTATTTT. Amino acids: CASRAGTDTQYF.

The J gene is TRBJ2-1, the V gene TRBV5-4; TRBD1 matches 12 bases. Germline V gene sequence: CDR1 SGHNT, CDR2 YYREEE (reference sequence). Trimming removed 2 bases from V and 9 bases from J; junction bases left unmatched: 6. CDR3 length: 15 amino acids. CDR3: CASSFRDRGLGEQFF. CDR3 DNA sequence: TGTGCCAGCAGCTTCCGGGACAGGGGGCTAGGTGAGCAGTTCTTC.

The V and J genes are TRBV10-3 and TRBJ2-3; D is ambiguous. V was pared by 6 bases and J by 2 bases, with 6 bases between. This CDR3 contains 12 residues. Germline CDR1 ENHRY, CDR2 SYGVKD. The CDR3: CAIRPNTDTQYF. The DNA of the CDR3 is TGTGCCATCAGGCCCAACACAGATACGCAGTATTTT.

CDR3 residues: CASSFEASRWSGELFF. In DNA, the CDR3 is TGTGCCAGCAGCTTTGAAGCATCCCGGTGGTCCGGGGAGCTGTTTTTT. This sequence joins TRBV5-8 and TRBJ2-2; D gene ambiguous. This CDR3 comprises 16 residues. V shed 2 bases and J shed 6 bases, with 17 bases lying between them. The germline V gene has CDR1 SGHTS and CDR2 YDEGEE.

The chain has TRBV20-1 and TRBJ2-7; unclear D gene. Germline V lookup: CDR1 DFQATT, CDR2 SNEGSKA (reference sequence). V gave up 3 bases and J gave up 6 bases, with 6 bases separating them. The CDR3 totals 10 residues. In DNA, the CDR3 is TGCAGTGCTAGTCATGGCGAGCAGTACTTC. Residues: CSASHGEQYF.

This clone showed up just a few times. The CDR3 region has the DNA TGTGCTAGTGGCCCGGGACCGAGCTCGGCCCAGTACTTC. This encodes CASGPGPSSAQYF. The gene calls are TRBV12-5 and TRBJ2-5, with D perhaps assigned TRBD1 or TRBD2 (5 bases each). V lost 6 bases and J 9 bases, leaving 17 bases between the germline ends. Germline loops: CDR1 LGHNT, CDR2 FRNRAP. The CDR3 extends over 13 amino acids. The variable domain in full, completed from reference TRBV12-5 and TRBJ2-5, reads DARVTQTPRHKVTEMGQEVTMRCQPILGHNTVFWYRQTMMQGLELLAYFRNRAPLDDSGMPKDRFSAEMPDATLATLKIQPSEPRDSAVYFCASGPGPSSAQYFGPGTRLLVL.

CDR3 residues: CASKKDRVLEGYTF. CDR3 nucleotides: TGCGCCAGCAAAAAGGACAGGGTTCTAGAGGGCTACACCTTC. This rearrangement joins TRBV5-1 to TRBJ1-2; TRBD1 aligns across 8 bases. Looked up from germline, CDR1 is SGHRS and CDR2 is YFSETQ. This CDR3 contains 14 residues. Trimming took 6 bases from V and 8 from J; bases not matched to a gene: 12.

The chain couples TRBV13 to TRBJ2-3, with 9 bases identical to TRBD2. The CDR3 totals 17 residues. V trimming: 2 bases; J trimming: 0 bases; junction bases outside the gene matches: 6. Germline CDR1 is PRHDT and CDR2 is FYEKMQ (reference sequence). The CDR3 protein is CASSLPTGLASTDTQYF. CDR3 bases: TGTGCCAGCAGCTTACCGACCGGACTAGCGAGCACAGATACGCAGTATTTT.

The table lists this clone with a few counts. The rearrangement links TRBV6-1 to TRBJ2-5; D perhaps matches TRBD1 (5 bases). The V and J ends lost 3 bases and 2 bases respectively, with 10 bases between them. The CDR3 is made up of 14 amino acids. The germline gives CDR1 MNHNS, CDR2 SASEGT. The CDR3 bases are TGTGCCAGCAGTGAGTGGCCAGGGCAAGAGACCCAGTACTTC. This codes for CASSEWPGQETQYF.

This chain uses TRBV10-3 with TRBJ2-7; the match to TRBD1 covers 8 bases. The V gene end was trimmed by 2 bases and the J gene end by 3 bases; junction bases not matched to a gene: 6. This CDR3 is built from 15 residues. Germline-derived CDR1 and CDR2 are ENHRY and SYGVKD. The CDR3 region is CAISEDDRGGYEQYF. CDR3 DNA: TGTGCCATCAGTGAGGACGACAGGGGAGGCTACGAGCAGTACTTC.

The chain carries TRBV30 and TRBJ1-2, with a weak D call TRBD1 (5 bases). The CDR3 loop spans 13 amino acids. V lost 4 bases to trimming and J lost 7 bases, with 16 bases between them. The germline gives CDR1 GTSNPN, CDR2 SVGIG (reference sequence). Written as DNA, the CDR3 is TGTGCCTGGATGCGCAGGGTGCAATCTGGCTACACCTTC. Translated: CAWMRRVQSGYTF.

This clone was counted once. V is TRBV6-1 and J is TRBJ2-7; 7 positions agree with TRBD1. With 1 base clipped from V and 0 bases from J, the junction kept 9 bases outside the gene matches. CDR1 is MNHNS, CDR2 SASEGT, per germline. CDR3 length: 17 residues. Written as DNA, the CDR3 is TGTGCCAGCAGTGAAGTTCGGTGGGACAGACTCTCCTACGAGCAGTACTTC. It yields the protein CASSEVRWDRLSYEQYF.

This chain uses TRBV18 with TRBJ1-1; D is perhaps TRBD1 (6 bases). V shed 6 bases and J shed 1 base, with 18 bases lying between them. The CDR3 spans 16 residues. CDR1 is KGHSH, CDR2 LQKENI, per germline. The CDR3 spells CASSLKQGMGNTEAFF. The DNA of the CDR3 is TGTGCCAGCTCTCTCAAACAGGGCATGGGGAACACTGAAGCTTTCTTT.

This sequence joins TRBV9 and TRBJ2-1; D is tentatively TRBD1 or TRBD2 (5 bases each). V lost 4 bases and J 5 bases, leaving 19 bases between the germline ends. This CDR3 contains 16 residues. Germline CDR1 and CDR2: SGDLS and YYNGEE. This chain's CDR3 is CASSPSGDRYDNEQFF. The CDR3 DNA reads as TGTGCCAGCAGCCCATCCGGGGACCGGTACGACAATGAGCAGTTCTTC. Looking up the rest from reference TRBV9 and TRBJ2-1 gives the full variable domain: DSGVTQTPKHLITATGQRVTLRCSPRSGDLSVYWYQQSLDQGLQFLIQYYNGEERAKGNILERFSAQQFPDLHSELNLSSLELGDSALYFCASSPSGDRYDNEQFFGPGTRLTVL.

The chain carries TRBV2 and TRBJ1-1; D unresolved. The V end lost 8 bases, the J end lost 4 bases, and 14 bases lay between the germline ends. The germline gives CDR1 SNHLY, CDR2 FYNNEI. The CDR3 sequence is 13 residues long. CDR3 in amino acids: CASLSFYSTEAFF. The CDR3 nucleotides are TGTGCCAGCCTGTCTTTTTACAGCACTGAAGCTTTCTTT.

V and J are TRBV4-3 and TRBJ2-1; the match to TRBD2 covers 8 bases. The germline V gene has CDR1 LGHNA and CDR2 YSLEER. V was clipped by 3 bases and J by 5 bases; unmatched bases: 6. The CDR3 sequence is 15 residues long. CDR3 protein: CASSHSLAENNEQFF. CDR3 bases: TGCGCCAGCAGCCATTCACTAGCGGAAAACAATGAGCAGTTCTTC.

This clone was found a few times. V is TRBV29-1 and J is TRBJ2-4, with TRBD1 as a possible D gene (6 bases). V was pared by 4 bases and J by 2 bases, with 12 bases between. The CDR3 is 14 amino acids. CDR1 is SQVTM, CDR2 ANQGSEA, per germline. CDR3 bases: TGCAGCGTTGGGGCAGGGGAGACCAAAAACATTCAGTACTTC. It specifies CSVGAGETKNIQYF. Looking up the rest from reference TRBV29-1 and TRBJ2-4 gives the full variable domain: SAVISQKPSRDICQRGTSLTIQCQVDSQVTMMFWYRQQPGQSLTLIATANQGSEATYESGFVIDKFPISRPNLTFSTLTVSNMSPEDSSIYLCSVGAGETKNIQYFGAGTRLSVL.

The chain joins TRBV4-3 to TRBJ2-1; a possible D gene is TRBD1 (5 bases). V shed 2 bases and J shed 9 bases, with 11 bases lying between them. Germline CDR1 reads LGHNA; CDR2 reads YSLEER. This CDR3 comprises 13 residues. The CDR3 sequence: CASSQFRVGEQFF. The DNA for the CDR3 is TGCGCCAGCAGCCAATTCAGGGTGGGTGAGCAGTTCTTC.

This clone was detected only a few times. The chain uses TRBV11-3 and TRBJ1-1, with D uncertain. Germline-derived CDR1 and CDR2 are SGHNT and YENEEA. The V and J ends lost 4 bases and 2 bases respectively, with 8 bases between them. This CDR3 has 13 amino acids. The CDR3 loop is CASSSSVNTEAFF. In DNA form, the CDR3 reads TGTGCCAGCAGCTCCTCCGTCAACACTGAAGCTTTCTTT.

The chain is built from TRBV11-3 and TRBJ2-7; D tentatively fits TRBD1 or TRBD2 (5 bases each). CDR1 and CDR2 from the germline V gene are SGHNT and YENEEA. Between the trimmed V and J ends, which lost 5 bases and 7 bases, there was a span of 18 bases. The CDR3 contains 14 residues. The CDR3 sequence: CASSLGAGSKEQYF. CDR3 coding DNA: TGTGCCAGCAGCCTCGGGGCAGGGAGTAAGGAGCAGTACTTC.

The rearrangement joins TRBV9 to TRBJ1-4; D is uncertain. CDR3 size: 14 residues. Germline assignment: CDR1 SGDLS and CDR2 YYNGEE. Trimming stripped 4 bases from V and 5 bases from J, with 12 bases between. For the CDR3, the DNA is TGTGCCAGCAGCCCGCAACTCGGGAATGAAAAACTGTTTTTT. This translates into CASSPQLGNEKLFF.

The chain uses TRBV6-5 and TRBJ2-7, with a possible D match to TRBD2 (7 bases). The CDR3 is 14 amino acids. Trimming stripped 6 bases from V and 7 bases from J, with 19 bases between. In germline, CDR1 is MNHEY, CDR2 SVGAGI. The CDR3 here is CASRYGGQGGEQYF. In nucleotides, the CDR3 is TGTGCCAGCAGGTACGGGGGGCAGGGAGGAGAGCAGTACTTC.

The chain employs TRBV6-5 and TRBJ2-5; 9 bases are a match to TRBD1. The J segment lost 5 bases and the V segment lost 8 bases, leaving 6 bases of the junction unmatched. Per the germline V gene, CDR1 is MNHEY and CDR2 is SVGAGI. The CDR3 has 13 residues. The CDR3: CASRDRVGETQYF. Written as DNA, the CDR3 is TGTGCCAGCCGGGACAGGGTAGGCGAGACCCAGTACTTC.

This clone was observed a handful of times. The chain uses TRBV6-5 and TRBJ1-5, with 8 bases lining up with TRBD1. With V trimmed by 6 bases and J by 7 bases, 8 bases remained unmatched. Germline V lookup: CDR1 MNHEY, CDR2 SVGAGI. The CDR3 sequence is 14 residues long. The CDR3 reads CASRATGARQPQHF. DNA for the CDR3: TGTGCCAGCAGGGCGACAGGGGCGAGGCAGCCCCAGCATTTT.